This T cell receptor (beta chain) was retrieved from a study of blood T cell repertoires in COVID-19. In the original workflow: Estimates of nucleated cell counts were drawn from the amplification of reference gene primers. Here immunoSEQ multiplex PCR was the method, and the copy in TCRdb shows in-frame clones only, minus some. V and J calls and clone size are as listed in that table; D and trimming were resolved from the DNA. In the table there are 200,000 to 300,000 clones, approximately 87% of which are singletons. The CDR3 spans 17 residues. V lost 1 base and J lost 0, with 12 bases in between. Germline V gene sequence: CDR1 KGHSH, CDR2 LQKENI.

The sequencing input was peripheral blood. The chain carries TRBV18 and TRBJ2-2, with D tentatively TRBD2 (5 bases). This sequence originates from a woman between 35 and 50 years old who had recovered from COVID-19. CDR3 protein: CASSPLVLGANTGELFF. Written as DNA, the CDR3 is TGTGCCAGCTCACCACTTGTACTGGGAGCGAACACCGGGGAGCTGTTTTTT.